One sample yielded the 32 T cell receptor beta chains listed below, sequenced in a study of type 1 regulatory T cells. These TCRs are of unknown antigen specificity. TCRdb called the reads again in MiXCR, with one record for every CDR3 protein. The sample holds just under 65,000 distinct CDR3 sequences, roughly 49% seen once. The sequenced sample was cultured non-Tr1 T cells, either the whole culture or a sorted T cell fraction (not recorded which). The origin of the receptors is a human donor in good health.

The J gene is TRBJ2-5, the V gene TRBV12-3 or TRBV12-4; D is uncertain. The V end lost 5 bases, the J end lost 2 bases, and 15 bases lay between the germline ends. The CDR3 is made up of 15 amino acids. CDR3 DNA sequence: TGTGCCAGCAGTGGGTCGGGTAGAATACAAGAGACCCAGTACTTC. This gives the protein CASSGSGRIQETQYF.

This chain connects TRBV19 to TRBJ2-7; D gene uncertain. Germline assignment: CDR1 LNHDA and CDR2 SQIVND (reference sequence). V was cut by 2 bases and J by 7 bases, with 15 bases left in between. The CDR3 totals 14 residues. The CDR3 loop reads CASSIIGIIDEQYF. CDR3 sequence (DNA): TGTGCCAGTAGTATAATTGGCATTATCGATGAGCAGTACTTC.

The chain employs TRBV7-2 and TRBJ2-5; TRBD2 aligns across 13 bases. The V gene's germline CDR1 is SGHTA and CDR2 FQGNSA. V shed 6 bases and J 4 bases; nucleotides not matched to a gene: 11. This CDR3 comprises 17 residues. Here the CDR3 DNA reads TGTGCCAGCAGTATTGGACTAGCGGGGGCCACCCGAGAGACCCAGTACTTC. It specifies CASSIGLAGATRETQYF. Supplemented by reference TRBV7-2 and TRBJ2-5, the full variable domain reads GAGVSQSPSNKVTEKGKDVELRCDPISGHTALYWYRQSLGQGLEFLIYFQGNSAPDKSGLPSDRFSAERTGGSVSTLTIQRTQQEDSAVYLCASSIGLAGATRETQYFGPGTRLLVL.

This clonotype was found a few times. The CDR3 here is CASSRGQGQETQYF. The DNA of the CDR3 is TGCGCCAGCAGCCGGGGACAGGGGCAAGAGACCCAGTACTTC. The J gene is TRBJ2-5, the V gene TRBV5-1; 10 bases map to TRBD1. Germline CDR1 and CDR2: SGHRS and YFSETQ. The CDR3 extends over 14 amino acids. J was trimmed by 2 bases and V by 4 bases; bases with no gene match: 2.

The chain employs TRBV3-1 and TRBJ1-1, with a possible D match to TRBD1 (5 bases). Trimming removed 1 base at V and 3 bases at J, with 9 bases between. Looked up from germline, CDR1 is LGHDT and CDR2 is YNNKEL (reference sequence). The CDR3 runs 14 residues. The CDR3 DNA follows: TGTGCCAGCAGCCAAGCAGGGACCTACACTGAAGCTTTCTTT. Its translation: CASSQAGTYTEAFF.

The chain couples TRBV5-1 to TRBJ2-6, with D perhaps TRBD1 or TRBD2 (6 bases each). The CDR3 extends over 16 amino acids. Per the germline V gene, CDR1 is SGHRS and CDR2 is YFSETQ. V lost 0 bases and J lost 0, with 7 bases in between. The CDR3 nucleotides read TGCGCCAGCAGCTTGGAGGGGGGCTCTGGGGCCAACGTCCTGACTTTC. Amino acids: CASSLEGGSGANVLTF.

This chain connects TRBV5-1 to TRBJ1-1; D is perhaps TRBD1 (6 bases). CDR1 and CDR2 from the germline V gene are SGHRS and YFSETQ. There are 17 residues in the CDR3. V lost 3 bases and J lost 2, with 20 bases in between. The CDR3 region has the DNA TGCGCCAGCAGCTCTCGACCGGGGGCGACTTCAAACACTGAAGCTTTCTTT. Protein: CASSSRPGATSNTEAFF.

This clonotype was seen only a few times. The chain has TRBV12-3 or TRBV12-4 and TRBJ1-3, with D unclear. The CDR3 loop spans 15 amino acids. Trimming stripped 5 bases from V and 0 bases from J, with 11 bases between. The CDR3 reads CASSPRRPSGNTIYF. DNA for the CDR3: TGTGCCAGCAGTCCCAGGCGCCCCTCTGGAAACACCATATATTTT.

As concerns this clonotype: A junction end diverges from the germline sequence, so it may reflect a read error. The DNA of the CDR3 is TGTGCCAGCAGCTCCCTCGACAGGGGCGGCACCGGGGAGCTGCTTTTT. It specifies CASSSLDRGGTGELLF. The V and J genes are TRBV7-9 and TRBJ2-2, with TRBD1 identical over 8 bases. Germline lookup yields CDR1 SEHNR and CDR2 FQNEAQ (reference sequence). The CDR3 has 16 amino acids.

CDR3 sequence: CASSLRGNADGTQYF. CDR3 bases: TGTGCCAGCAGCTTAAGGGGGAATGCAGATGGTACGCAGTATTTT. The chain has TRBV11-3 and TRBJ2-3; tentatively, D is TRBD1 (6 bases). The germline V gene has CDR1 SGHNT and CDR2 YENEEA. The V and J ends lost 2 bases and 8 bases respectively, with 17 bases between them. This CDR3 spans 15 amino acids.

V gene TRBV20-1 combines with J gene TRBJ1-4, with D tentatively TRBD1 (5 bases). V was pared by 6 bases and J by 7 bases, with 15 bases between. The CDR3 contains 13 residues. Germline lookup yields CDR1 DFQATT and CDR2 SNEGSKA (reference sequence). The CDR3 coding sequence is TGCAGTGCCCTGGCTGGGGGAAGTGAAAAACTGTTTTTT. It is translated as CSALAGGSEKLFF.

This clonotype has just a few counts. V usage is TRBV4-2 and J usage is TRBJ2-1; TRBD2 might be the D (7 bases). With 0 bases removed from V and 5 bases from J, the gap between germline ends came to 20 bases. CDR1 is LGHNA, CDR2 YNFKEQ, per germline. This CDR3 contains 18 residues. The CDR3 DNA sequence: TGTGCCAGCAGCCAAGATCTGGGGGGGGCGGTGGGCCACAATGAGCAGTTCTTC. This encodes CASSQDLGGAVGHNEQFF.

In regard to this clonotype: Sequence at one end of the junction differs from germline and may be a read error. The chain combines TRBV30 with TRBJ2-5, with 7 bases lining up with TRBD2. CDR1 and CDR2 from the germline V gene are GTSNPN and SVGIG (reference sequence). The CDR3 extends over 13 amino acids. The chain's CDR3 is CARSVASGQTQYF. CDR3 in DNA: TGTGCCCGGAGTGTAGCTAGCGGCCAGACCCAGTACTTC.

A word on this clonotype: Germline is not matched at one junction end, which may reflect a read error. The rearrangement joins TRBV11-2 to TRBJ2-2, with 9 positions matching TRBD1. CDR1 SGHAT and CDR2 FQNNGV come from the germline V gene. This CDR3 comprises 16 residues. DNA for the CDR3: TGTGCCAGCAGCTTGAACCGGGACAGGGTGGCCGGGAAGCTGTTTTTT. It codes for CASSLNRDRVAGKLFF.

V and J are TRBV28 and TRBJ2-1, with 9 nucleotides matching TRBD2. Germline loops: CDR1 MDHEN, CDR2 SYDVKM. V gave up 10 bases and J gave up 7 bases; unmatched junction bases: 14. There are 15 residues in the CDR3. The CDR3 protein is CAIRSERGALNEQFF. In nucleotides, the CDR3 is TGTGCCATCCGTTCGGAGCGGGGGGCACTTAATGAGCAGTTCTTC.

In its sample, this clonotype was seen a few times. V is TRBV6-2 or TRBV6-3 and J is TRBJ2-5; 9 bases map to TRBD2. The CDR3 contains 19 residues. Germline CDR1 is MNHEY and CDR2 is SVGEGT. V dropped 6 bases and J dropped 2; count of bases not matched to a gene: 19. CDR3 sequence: CASRQTIERGALMQETQYF. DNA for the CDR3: TGTGCCAGCAGACAGACTATCGAGCGGGGGGCCTTGATGCAAGAGACCCAGTACTTC.

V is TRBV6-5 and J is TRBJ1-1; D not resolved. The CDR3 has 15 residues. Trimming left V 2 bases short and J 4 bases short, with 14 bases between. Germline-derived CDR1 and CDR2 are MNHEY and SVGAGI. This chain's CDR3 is CASSYRPDRGTEAFF. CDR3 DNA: TGTGCCAGCAGTTACCGGCCCGACCGGGGCACTGAAGCTTTCTTT.

Here the CDR3 reads CSARVGFQETQYF. In DNA form, the CDR3 reads TGCAGTGCTAGAGTGGGGTTCCAAGAGACCCAGTACTTC. The rearrangement uses TRBV20-1 and TRBJ2-5; D gene uncertain. The V end lost 1 base, the J end lost 1 base, and 7 bases lay between the germline ends. This CDR3 is built from 13 residues. The germline CDR1 and CDR2 sequences are DFQATT and SNEGSKA (reference sequence).

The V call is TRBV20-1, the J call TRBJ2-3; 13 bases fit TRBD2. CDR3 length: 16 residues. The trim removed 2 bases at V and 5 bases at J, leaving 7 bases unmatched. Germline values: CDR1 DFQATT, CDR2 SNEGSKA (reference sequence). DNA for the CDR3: TGCAGTGCTAGACATACTAGCGGGGGGGCCGGAGATACGCAGTATTTT. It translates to CSARHTSGGAGDTQYF.

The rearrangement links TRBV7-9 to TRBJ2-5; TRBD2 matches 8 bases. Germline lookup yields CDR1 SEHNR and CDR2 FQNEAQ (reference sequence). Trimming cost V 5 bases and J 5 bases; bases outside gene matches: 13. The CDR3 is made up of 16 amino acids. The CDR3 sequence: CASSPGSGGSVETQYF. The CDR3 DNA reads TGTGCCAGCAGCCCTGGAAGCGGGGGTTCCGTTGAGACCCAGTACTTC.

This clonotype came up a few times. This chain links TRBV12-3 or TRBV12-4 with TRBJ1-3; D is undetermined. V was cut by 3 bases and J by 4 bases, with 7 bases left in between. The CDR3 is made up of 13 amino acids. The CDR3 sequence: CASSFRGGNTIYF. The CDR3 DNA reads TGTGCCAGCAGTTTTCGGGGAGGAAACACCATATATTTT.

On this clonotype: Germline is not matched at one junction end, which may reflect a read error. CDR3 amino acids: CASSYYTGTSGVNEQFF. Here the CDR3 DNA reads TGTGCCAGCAGCTACTATACCGGGACTAGCGGGGTCAATGAGCAGTTCTTC. V gene TRBV6-5 combines with J gene TRBJ2-1; TRBD2 matches at 13 bases. This CDR3 has 17 amino acids. The germline CDR1 and CDR2 sequences are MNHEY and SVGAGI.

The CDR3 region has the DNA TGTGCCAGCAGCCAGGGACAGGGGGCCGGTGGGGCCAACGTCCTGACTTTC. Translation: CASSQGQGAGGANVLTF. V usage is TRBV12-3 or TRBV12-4 and J usage is TRBJ2-6; 12 nucleotides align to TRBD1. V lost 6 bases to trimming and J lost 3 bases; unmatched junction nucleotides: 6. This CDR3 comprises 17 residues.

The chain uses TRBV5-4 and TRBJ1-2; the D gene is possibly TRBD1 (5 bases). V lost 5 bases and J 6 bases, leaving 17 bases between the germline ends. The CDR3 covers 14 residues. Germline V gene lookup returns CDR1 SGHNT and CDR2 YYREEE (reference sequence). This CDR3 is CASRGAGRANGYTF. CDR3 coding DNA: TGTGCCAGCAGAGGAGCAGGGAGGGCGAATGGCTACACCTTC.

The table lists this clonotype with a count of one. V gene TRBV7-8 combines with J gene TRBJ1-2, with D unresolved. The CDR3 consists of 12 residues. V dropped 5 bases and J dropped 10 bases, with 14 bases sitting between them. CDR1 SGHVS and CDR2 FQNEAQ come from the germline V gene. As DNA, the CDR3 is TGTGCCAGCAGCGGGCACCCACAGAACTACACCTTC. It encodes CASSGHPQNYTF.

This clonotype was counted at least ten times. CDR3 DNA sequence: TGCGCCAGCAGCTTCAGCTCTCCCTACGAGCAGTACTTC. Residues: CASSFSSPYEQYF. The rearrangement uses TRBV5-1 and TRBJ2-7, with D unresolved. Per the germline V gene, CDR1 is SGHRS and CDR2 is YFSETQ. This CDR3 spans 13 amino acids. V was clipped by 2 bases and J by 2 bases, with 8 bases between them.

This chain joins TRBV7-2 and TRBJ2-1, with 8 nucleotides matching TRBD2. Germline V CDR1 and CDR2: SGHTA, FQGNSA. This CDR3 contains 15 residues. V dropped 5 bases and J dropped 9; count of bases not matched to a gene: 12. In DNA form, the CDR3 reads TGTGCCAGCAGCCATTCCCGCGGGGGGCGGGGTGAGCAGTTCTTC. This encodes CASSHSRGGRGEQFF. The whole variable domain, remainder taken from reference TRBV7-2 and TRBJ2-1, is GAGVSQSPSNKVTEKGKDVELRCDPISGHTALYWYRQSLGQGLEFLIYFQGNSAPDKSGLPSDRFSAERTGGSVSTLTIQRTQQEDSAVYLCASSHSRGGRGEQFFGPGTRLTVL.

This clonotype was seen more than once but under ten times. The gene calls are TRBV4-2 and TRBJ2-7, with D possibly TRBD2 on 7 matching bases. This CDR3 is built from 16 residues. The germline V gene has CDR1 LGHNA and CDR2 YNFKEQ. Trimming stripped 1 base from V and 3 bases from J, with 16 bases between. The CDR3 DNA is TGTGCCAGCAGCCAAGGAGAGGGCGGGGGCCGCTACGAGCAGTACTTC. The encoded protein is CASSQGEGGGRYEQYF.

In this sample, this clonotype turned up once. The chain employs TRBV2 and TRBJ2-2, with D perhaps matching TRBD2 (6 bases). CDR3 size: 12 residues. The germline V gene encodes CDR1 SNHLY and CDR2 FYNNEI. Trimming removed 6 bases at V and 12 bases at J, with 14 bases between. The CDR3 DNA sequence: TGTGCCAGCAGCGGGCCCGGGGGTCAGCTGTTTTTT. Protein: CASSGPGGQLFF.

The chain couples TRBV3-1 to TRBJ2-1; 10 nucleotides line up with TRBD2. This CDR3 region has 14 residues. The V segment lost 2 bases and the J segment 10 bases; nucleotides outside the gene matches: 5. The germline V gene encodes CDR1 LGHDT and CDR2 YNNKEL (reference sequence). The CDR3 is CASSQWSGGGEQFF. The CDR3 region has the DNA TGTGCCAGCAGCCAATGGAGCGGGGGGGGCGAGCAGTTCTTC.

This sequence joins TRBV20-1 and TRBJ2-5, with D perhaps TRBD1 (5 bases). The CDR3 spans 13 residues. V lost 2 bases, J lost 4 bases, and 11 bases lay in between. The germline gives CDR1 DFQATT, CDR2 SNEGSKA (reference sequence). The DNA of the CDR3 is TGCAGTGCTAGATCTGACAGAGGAGAGACCCAGTACTTC. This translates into CSARSDRGETQYF.

In DNA form, the CDR3 reads TGTGCCACCAGCAGAGAGGGTTACACTGAAGCTTTCTTT. Encoded protein: CATSREGYTEAFF. The gene calls are TRBV15 and TRBJ1-1; unclear D gene. Germline loops: CDR1 LNHNV, CDR2 YYDKDF (reference sequence). The CDR3 has 13 amino acids. Trimming removed 0 bases from V and 3 bases from J, with 5 bases in between.